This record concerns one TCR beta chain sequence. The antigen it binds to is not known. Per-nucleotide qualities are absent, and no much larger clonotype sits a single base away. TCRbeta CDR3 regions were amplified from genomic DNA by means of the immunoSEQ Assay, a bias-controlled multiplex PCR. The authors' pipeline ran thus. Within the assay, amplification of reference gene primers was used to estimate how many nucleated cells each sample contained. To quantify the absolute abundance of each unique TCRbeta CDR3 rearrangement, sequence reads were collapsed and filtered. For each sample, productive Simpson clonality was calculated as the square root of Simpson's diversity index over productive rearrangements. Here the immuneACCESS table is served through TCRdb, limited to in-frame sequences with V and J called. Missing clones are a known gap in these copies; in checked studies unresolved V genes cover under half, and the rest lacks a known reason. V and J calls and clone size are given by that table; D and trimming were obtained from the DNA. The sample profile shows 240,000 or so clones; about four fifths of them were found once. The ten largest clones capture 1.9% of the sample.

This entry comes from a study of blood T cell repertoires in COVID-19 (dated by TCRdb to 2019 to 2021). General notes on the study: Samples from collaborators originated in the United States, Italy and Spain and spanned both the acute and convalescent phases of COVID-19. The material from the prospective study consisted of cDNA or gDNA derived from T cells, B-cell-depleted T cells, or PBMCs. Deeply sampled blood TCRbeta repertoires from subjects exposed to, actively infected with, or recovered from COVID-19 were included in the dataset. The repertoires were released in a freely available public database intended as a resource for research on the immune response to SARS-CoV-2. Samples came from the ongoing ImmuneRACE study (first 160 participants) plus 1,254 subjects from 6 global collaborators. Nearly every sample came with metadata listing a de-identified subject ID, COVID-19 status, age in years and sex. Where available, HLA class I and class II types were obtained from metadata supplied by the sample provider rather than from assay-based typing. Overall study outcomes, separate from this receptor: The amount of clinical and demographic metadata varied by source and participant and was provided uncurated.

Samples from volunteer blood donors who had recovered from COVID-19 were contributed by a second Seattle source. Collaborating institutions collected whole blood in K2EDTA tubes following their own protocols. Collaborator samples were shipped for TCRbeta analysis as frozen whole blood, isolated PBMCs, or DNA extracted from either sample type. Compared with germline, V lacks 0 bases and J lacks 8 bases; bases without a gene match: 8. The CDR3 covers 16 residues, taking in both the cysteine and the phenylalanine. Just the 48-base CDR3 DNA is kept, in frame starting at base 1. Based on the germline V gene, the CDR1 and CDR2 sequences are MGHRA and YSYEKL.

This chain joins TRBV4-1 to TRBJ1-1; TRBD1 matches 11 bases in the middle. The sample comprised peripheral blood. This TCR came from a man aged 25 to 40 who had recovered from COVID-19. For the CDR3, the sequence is CASSQDGTGGSQEAFF. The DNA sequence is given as TGCGCCAGCAGCCAAGATGGGACAGGGGGGTCCCAGGAAGCTTTCTTT.